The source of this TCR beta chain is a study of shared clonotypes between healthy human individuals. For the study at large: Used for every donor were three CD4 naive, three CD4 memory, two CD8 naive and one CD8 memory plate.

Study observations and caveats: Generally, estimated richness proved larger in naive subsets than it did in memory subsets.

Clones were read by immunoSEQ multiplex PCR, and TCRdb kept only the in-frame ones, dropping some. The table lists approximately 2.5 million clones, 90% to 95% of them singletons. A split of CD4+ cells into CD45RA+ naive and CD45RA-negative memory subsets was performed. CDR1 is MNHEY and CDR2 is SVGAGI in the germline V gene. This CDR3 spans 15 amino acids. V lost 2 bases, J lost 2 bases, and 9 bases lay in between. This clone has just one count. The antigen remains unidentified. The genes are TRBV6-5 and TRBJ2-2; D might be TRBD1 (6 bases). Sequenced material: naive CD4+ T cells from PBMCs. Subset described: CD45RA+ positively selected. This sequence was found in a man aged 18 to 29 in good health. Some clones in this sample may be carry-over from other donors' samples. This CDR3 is CASSYRTVNTGELFF. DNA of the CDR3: TGTGCCAGCAGTTACCGGACAGTCAACACCGGGGAGCTGTTTTTT.